This T cell receptor beta chain was retrieved from a study of blood T cell repertoires in COVID-19. Germline CDR1 is KGHDR and CDR2 is SFDVKD. The CDR3 length is 14 residues. V was clipped by 3 bases and J by 5 bases, with 9 bases between them. Profiling relied on immunoSEQ multiplex PCR, and the TCRdb table lists in-frame clones only, not all of them. The repertoire has around 36,000 clones, more than 75% of them found once; the top ten carry roughly 37%. The material sequenced was peripheral blood. The chain has TRBV24-1 and TRBJ2-2; no clear D. This TCR was recovered from an elderly man with active or convalescent COVID-19. The CDR3 sequence: CATSDEQRTGELFF. In nucleotides, the CDR3 is TGTGCCACCAGTGATGAACAGAGAACCGGGGAGCTGTTTTTT.